This T cell receptor (beta chain) was recorded in a study of vaccination and CD4 T cells after COVID-19. This CDR3 comprises 20 residues. The junction had 19 bases not matched to a gene; V was cut back by 1 base and J by 3 bases. Oncomine TCR Beta short-read sequencing was applied to DNA from cultured CD4+ T cells. TCRdb used MiXCR to reprocess the PCR reads, holding one entry per CDR3 protein. The sample has just over 14,000 distinct CDR3 sequences, 53% seen once; the top ten hold less than 15%. The treatment: approximately 10-day PBMC culture with coronavirus spike peptide pools or control peptides (ViraFEST assay). As concerns this clonotype: Antigen: not known.

The TCR originated in a human donor who had recovered from COVID-19. The sample comprised CD4+ T cells from blood, cultured in vitro. This chain uses TRBV23-1 with TRBJ1-1; TRBD1 aligns across 8 bases. TRBV23-1 is designated an ORF whose function remains uncertain. CDR3 in DNA: TGCGCCAGCAGTCAATTCGGGTCTGGGACTGGACAGGGATGGGACACTGAAGCTTTCTTT. Amino acids: CASSQFGSGTGQGWDTEAFF.